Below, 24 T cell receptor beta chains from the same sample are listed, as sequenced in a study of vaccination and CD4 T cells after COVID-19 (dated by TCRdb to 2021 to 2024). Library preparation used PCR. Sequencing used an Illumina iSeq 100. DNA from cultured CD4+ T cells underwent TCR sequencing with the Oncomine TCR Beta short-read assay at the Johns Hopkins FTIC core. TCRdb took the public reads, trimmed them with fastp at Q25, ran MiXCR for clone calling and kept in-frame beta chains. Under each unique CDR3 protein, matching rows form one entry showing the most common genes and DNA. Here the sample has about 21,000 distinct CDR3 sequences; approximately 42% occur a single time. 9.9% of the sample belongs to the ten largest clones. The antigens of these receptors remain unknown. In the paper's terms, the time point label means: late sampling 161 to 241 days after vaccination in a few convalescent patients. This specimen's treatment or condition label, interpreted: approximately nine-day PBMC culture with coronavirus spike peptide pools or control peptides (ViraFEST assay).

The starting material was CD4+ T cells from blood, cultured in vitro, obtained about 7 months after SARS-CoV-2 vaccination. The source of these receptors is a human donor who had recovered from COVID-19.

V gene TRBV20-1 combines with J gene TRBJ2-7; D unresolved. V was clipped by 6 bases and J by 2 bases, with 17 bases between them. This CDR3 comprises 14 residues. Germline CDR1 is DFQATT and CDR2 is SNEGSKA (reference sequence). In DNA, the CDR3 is TGCAGTGCCTTTGGCACAGATTACGCCTACGAGCAGTACTTC. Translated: CSAFGTDYAYEQYF.

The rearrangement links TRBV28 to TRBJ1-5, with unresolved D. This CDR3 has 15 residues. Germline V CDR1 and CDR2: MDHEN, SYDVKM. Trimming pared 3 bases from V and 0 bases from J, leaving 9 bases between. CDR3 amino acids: CASSFWEDSNQPQHF. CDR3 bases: TGTGCCAGCAGTTTCTGGGAGGATAGCAATCAGCCCCAGCATTTT.

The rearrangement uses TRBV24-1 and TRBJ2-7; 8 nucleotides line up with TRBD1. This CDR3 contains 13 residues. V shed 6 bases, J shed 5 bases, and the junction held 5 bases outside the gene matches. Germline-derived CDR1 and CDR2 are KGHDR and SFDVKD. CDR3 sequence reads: CATSSDRGHEQYF. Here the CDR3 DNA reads TGTGCCACCAGTAGCGACAGGGGCCACGAGCAGTACTTC.

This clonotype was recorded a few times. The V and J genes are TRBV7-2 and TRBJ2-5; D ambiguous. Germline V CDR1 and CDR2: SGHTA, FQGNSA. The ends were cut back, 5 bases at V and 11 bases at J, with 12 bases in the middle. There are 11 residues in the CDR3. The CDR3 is CASSDWGSQYF. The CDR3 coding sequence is TGTGCCAGCAGCGATTGGGGATCTCAGTACTTC.

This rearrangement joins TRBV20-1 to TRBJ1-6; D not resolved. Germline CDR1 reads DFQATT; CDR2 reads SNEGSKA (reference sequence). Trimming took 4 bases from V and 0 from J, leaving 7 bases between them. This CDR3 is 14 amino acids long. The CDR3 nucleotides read TGCAGTGCTATACCCGGCTCCTATAATTCACCCCTCCACTTT. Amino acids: CSAIPGSYNSPLHF.

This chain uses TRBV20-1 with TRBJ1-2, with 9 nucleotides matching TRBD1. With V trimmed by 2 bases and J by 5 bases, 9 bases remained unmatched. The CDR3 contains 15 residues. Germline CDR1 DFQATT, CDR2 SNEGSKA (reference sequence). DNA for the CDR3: TGCAGTGCTAGACCGGGGACAGGGTCAAAGTATGGCTACACCTTC. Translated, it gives CSARPGTGSKYGYTF.

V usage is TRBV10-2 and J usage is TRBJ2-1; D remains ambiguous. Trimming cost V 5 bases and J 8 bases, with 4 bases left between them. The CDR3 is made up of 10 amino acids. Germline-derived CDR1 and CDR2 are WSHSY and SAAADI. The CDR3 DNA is TGCGCCAGCAGTTACGATGAGCAGTTCTTC. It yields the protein CASSYDEQFF.

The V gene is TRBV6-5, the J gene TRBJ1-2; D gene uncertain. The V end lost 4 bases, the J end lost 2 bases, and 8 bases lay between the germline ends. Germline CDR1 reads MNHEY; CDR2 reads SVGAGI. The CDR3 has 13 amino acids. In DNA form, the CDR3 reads TGTGCCAGCAGTTTAGGGAAGAACTATGGCTACACCTTC. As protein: CASSLGKNYGYTF.

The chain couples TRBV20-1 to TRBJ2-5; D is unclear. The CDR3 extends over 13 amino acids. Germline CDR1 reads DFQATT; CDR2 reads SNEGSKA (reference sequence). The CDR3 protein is CSAPHRAQETQYF. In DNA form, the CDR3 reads TGCAGCGCCCCCCATCGGGCCCAAGAGACCCAGTACTTC.

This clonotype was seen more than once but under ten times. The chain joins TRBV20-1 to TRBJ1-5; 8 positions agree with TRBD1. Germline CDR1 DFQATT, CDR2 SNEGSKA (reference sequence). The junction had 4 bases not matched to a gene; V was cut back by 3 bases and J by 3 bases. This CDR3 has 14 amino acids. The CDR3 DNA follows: TGCAGTGCTAGTGGGGGACAGGTCAATCAGCCCCAGCATTTT. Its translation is CSASGGQVNQPQHF.

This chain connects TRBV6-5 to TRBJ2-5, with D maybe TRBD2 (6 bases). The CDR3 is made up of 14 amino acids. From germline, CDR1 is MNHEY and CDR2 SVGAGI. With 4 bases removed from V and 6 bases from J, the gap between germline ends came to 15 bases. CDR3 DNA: TGTGCCAGCAGTTCCCCGGGAGATCGGAAGACCCAGTACTTC. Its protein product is CASSSPGDRKTQYF.

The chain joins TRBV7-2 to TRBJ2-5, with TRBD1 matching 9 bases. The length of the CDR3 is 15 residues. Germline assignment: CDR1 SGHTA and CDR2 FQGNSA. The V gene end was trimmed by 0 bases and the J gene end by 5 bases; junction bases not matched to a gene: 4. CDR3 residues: CASSLAGTGSETQYF. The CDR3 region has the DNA TGTGCCAGCAGCTTAGCGGGGACAGGGTCCGAGACCCAGTACTTC.

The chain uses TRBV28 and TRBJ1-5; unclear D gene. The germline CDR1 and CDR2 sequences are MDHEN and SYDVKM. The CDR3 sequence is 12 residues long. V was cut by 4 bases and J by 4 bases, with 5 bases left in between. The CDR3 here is CASSSPNQPQHF. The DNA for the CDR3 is TGTGCCAGCAGTTCACCGAATCAGCCCCAGCATTTT.

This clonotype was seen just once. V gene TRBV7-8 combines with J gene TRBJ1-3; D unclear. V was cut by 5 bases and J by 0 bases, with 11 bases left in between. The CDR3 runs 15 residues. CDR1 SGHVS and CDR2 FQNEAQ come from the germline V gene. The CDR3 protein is CASSPQTVSGNTIYF. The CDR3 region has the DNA TGTGCCAGCAGCCCTCAGACGGTCTCTGGAAACACCATATATTTT.

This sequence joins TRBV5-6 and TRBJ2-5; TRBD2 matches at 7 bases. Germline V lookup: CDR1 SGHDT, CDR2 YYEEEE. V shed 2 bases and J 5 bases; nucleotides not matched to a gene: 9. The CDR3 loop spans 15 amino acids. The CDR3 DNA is TGTGCCAGCAGCTTCTCTTTCGGGGGGTCCGAGACCCAGTACTTC. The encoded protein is CASSFSFGGSETQYF.

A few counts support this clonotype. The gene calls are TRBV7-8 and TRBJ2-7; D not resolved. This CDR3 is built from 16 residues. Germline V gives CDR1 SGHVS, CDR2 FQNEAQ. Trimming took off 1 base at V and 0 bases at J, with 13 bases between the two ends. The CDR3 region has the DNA TGTGCCAGCAGCTTAGGTAACACAGTTTACTCCTACGAGCAGTACTTC. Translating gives CASSLGNTVYSYEQYF.

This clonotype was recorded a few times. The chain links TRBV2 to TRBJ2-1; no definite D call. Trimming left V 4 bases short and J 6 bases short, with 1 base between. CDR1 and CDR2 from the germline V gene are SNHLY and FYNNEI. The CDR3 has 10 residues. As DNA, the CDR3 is TGTGCCAGCAGTGTCAATGAGCAGTTCTTC. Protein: CASSVNEQFF.

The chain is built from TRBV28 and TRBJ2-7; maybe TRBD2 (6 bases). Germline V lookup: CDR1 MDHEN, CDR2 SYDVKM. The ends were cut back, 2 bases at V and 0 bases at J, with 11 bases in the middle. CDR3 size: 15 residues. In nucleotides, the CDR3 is TGTGCCAGCAGTTTAGCGGGACCTGACTCCTACGAGCAGTACTTC. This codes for CASSLAGPDSYEQYF.

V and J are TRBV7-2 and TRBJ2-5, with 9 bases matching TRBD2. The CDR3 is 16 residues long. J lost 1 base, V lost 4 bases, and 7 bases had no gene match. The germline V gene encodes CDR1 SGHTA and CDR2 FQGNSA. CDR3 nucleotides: TGTGCCAGCAGCTCCTCGGCTAGCGGGGTCCAAGAGACCCAGTACTTC. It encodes CASSSSASGVQETQYF.

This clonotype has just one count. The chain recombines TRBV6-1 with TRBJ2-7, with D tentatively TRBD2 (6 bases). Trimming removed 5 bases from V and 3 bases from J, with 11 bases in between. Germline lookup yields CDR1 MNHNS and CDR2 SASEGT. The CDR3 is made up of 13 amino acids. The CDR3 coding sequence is TGTGCCAGCAGTCGGACTAATATCTACGAGCAGTACTTC. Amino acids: CASSRTNIYEQYF.

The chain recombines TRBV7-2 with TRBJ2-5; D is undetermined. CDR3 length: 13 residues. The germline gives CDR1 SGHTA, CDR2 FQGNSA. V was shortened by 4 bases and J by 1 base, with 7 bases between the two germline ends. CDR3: CASSSLGQETQYF. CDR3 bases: TGTGCCAGCAGCTCCCTAGGCCAAGAGACCCAGTACTTC.

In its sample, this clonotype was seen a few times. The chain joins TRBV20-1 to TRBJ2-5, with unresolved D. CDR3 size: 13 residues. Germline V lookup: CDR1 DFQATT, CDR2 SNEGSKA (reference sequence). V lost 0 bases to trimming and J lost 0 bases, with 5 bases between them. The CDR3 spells CSARDPDQETQYF. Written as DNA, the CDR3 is TGCAGTGCTAGAGATCCGGACCAAGAGACCCAGTACTTC.

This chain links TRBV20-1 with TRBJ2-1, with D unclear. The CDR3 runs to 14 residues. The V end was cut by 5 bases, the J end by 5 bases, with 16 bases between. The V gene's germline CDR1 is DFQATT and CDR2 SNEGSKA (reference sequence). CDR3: CSAPRVELDNEQFF. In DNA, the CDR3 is TGCAGTGCTCCAAGGGTTGAGCTGGACAATGAGCAGTTCTTC.

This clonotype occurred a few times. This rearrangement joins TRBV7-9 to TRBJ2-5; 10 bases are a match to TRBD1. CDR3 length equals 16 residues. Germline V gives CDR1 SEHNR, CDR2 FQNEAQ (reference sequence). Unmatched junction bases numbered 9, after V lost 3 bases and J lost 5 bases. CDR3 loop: CASSFSDRGPGETQYF. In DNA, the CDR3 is TGTGCCAGCAGCTTCTCCGACAGGGGGCCTGGGGAGACCCAGTACTTC.